These T cell receptor beta chains were read from a single sample in a study of shared clonotypes between healthy human individuals. Only in-frame clones appear in the TCRdb table, and some are missing; sequencing was by immunoSEQ multiplex PCR. Of hundreds of thousands of clones in the sample, approximately 92% were seen once. Sequencing was performed on naive CD8+ T cells sorted from blood. The receptors derive from a man younger than 40 in good health. CDR3s include the opening cysteine and the closing phenylalanine or tryptophan. Each record gives: CDR3 length, V gene, D gene, clone size, J gene, CDR3 protein, CDR3 DNA. A D gene is named only where the DNA matches it firmly. Not every row has a clone size; where given, it reads once, few, many or a size class.

CDR3 length: 15; V gene: TRBV11-2; D gene: TRBD1; clone size: .; J gene: TRBJ2-7; CDR3 protein: CASSEEDRVGYEQYF; CDR3 DNA: TGTGCCAGCAGCGAAGAGGACAGGGTAGGCTACGAGCAGTACTTC
CDR3 length: 13; V gene: TRBV29-1; D gene: TRBD1; clone size: .; J gene: TRBJ1-2; CDR3 protein: CSVGVGQGAGYTF; CDR3 DNA: TGCAGCGTCGGGGTCGGACAGGGAGCTGGCTACACCTTC
CDR3 length: 12; V gene: TRBV27; D gene: TRBD1; clone size: .; J gene: TRBJ2-7; CDR3 protein: CASGQGWAEQYF; CDR3 DNA: TGTGCCAGCGGACAGGGGTGGGCCGAGCAGTACTTC
CDR3 length: 16; V gene: TRBV5-1; D gene: TRBD2; clone size: .; J gene: TRBJ2-1; CDR3 protein: CASSTEPNPGGNEQFF; CDR3 DNA: TGCGCCAGCAGCACAGAACCTAATCCGGGAGGCAATGAGCAGTTCTTC
CDR3 length: 16; V gene: TRBV2; D gene: .; clone size: .; J gene: TRBJ1-5; CDR3 protein: CASSEAGWTVNQPQHF; CDR3 DNA: TGTGCCAGCAGTGAAGCGGGTTGGACAGTCAATCAGCCCCAGCATTTT
CDR3 length: 17; V gene: TRBV19; D gene: .; clone size: once; J gene: TRBJ1-2; CDR3 protein: CASSHSHIGPMSYGYTF; CDR3 DNA: TGTGCCAGTAGTCACTCTCACATAGGGCCTATGAGCTATGGCTACACCTTC
CDR3 length: 15; V gene: TRBV29-1; D gene: TRBD1; clone size: once; J gene: TRBJ1-2; CDR3 protein: CSVEASGTGSYGYTF; CDR3 DNA: TGCAGCGTTGAAGCCTCCGGGACAGGGAGCTATGGCTACACCTTC
CDR3 length: 14; V gene: TRBV11-2; D gene: .; clone size: .; J gene: TRBJ1-4; CDR3 protein: CASSLGGAGEKLFF; CDR3 DNA: TGTGCCAGCAGCTTGGGGGGCGCGGGTGAAAAACTGTTTTTT
CDR3 length: 13; V gene: TRBV7-6; D gene: .; clone size: .; J gene: TRBJ1-3; CDR3 protein: CASSLETGNTIYF; CDR3 DNA: TGTGCCAGCAGCTTAGAGACCGGAAACACCATATATTTT
CDR3 length: 14; V gene: TRBV7-9; D gene: TRBD1; clone size: .; J gene: TRBJ2-5; CDR3 protein: CASSSTGDQETQYF; CDR3 DNA: TGTGCCAGCAGTTCGACAGGGGATCAAGAGACCCAGTACTTC
CDR3 length: 16; V gene: TRBV7-9; D gene: TRBD1; clone size: .; J gene: TRBJ2-3; CDR3 protein: CASSVTPGQGIDTQYF; CDR3 DNA: TGTGCCAGCAGCGTAACACCGGGACAGGGAATAGATACGCAGTATTTT
CDR3 length: 13; V gene: TRBV4-3; D gene: .; clone size: .; J gene: TRBJ2-1; CDR3 protein: CASSLDRTIEQFF; CDR3 DNA: TGCGCCAGCAGCCTTGACAGAACAATCGAGCAGTTCTTC
CDR3 length: 14; V gene: TRBV6-5; D gene: .; clone size: .; J gene: TRBJ2-7; CDR3 protein: CASSYRPGSYEQYF; CDR3 DNA: TGTGCCAGCAGTTACAGGCCGGGCTCCTACGAGCAGTACTTC
CDR3 length: 15; V gene: TRBV13; D gene: .; clone size: .; J gene: TRBJ2-5; CDR3 protein: CASSLPLGGQETQYF; CDR3 DNA: TGTGCCAGCAGCTTACCGCTCGGGGGCCAAGAGACCCAGTACTTC
CDR3 length: 18; V gene: TRBV4-1; D gene: .; clone size: .; J gene: TRBJ2-7; CDR3 protein: CASSLSPLTDTSSYEQYF; CDR3 DNA: TGCGCCAGCAGCCTATCGCCTCTTACGGACACCAGCTCCTACGAGCAGTACTTC
CDR3 length: 15; V gene: TRBV7-9; D gene: .; clone size: .; J gene: TRBJ2-1; CDR3 protein: CASSLRRVSVNEQFF; CDR3 DNA: TGTGCCAGCAGCTTACGACGAGTCTCCGTAAATGAGCAGTTCTTC
CDR3 length: 15; V gene: TRBV2; D gene: TRBD2; clone size: .; J gene: TRBJ2-5; CDR3 protein: CASNSGRDMTETQYF; CDR3 DNA: TGTGCCAGCAATAGCGGGAGGGATATGACAGAGACCCAGTACTTC
CDR3 length: 16; V gene: TRBV27; D gene: .; clone size: .; J gene: TRBJ2-1; CDR3 protein: CASRPSRSWSYNEQFF; CDR3 DNA: TGTGCCAGCAGACCTAGCCGGAGTTGGTCCTACAATGAGCAGTTCTTC
CDR3 length: 14; V gene: TRBV5-6; D gene: TRBD1; clone size: .; J gene: TRBJ1-1; CDR3 protein: CASSLGQGGTEAFF; CDR3 DNA: TGTGCCAGCAGCTTGGGCCAGGGGGGCACTGAAGCTTTCTTT
CDR3 length: 11; V gene: TRBV19; D gene: .; clone size: few; J gene: TRBJ2-7; CDR3 protein: CASSIGSEQYF; CDR3 DNA: TGTGCCAGTAGTATAGGCTCCGAGCAGTACTTC
CDR3 length: 14; V gene: TRBV5-5; D gene: .; clone size: .; J gene: TRBJ2-3; CDR3 protein: CASSNLEAPDTQYF; CDR3 DNA: TGTGCCAGCAGCAACCTGGAGGCCCCAGATACGCAGTATTTT
CDR3 length: 13; V gene: TRBV7-9; D gene: .; clone size: .; J gene: TRBJ2-3; CDR3 protein: CASSQVNPDTQYF; CDR3 DNA: TGTGCCAGCAGCCAAGTCAATCCAGATACGCAGTATTTT
CDR3 length: 15; V gene: TRBV28; D gene: TRBD1; clone size: .; J gene: TRBJ1-1; CDR3 protein: CASSLTGTMNTEAFF; CDR3 DNA: TGTGCCAGCAGTTTGACAGGGACTATGAACACTGAAGCTTTCTTT
CDR3 length: 14; V gene: TRBV5-6; D gene: .; clone size: .; J gene: TRBJ2-1; CDR3 protein: CASSSHPLGNEQFF; CDR3 DNA: TGTGCCAGCAGCTCTCACCCCCTAGGAAATGAGCAGTTCTTC
CDR3 length: 14; V gene: TRBV19; D gene: .; clone size: .; J gene: TRBJ2-7; CDR3 protein: CASSLPGQIYEQYF; CDR3 DNA: TGTGCCAGTAGTCTTCCGGGACAAATCTACGAGCAGTACTTC
CDR3 length: 16; V gene: TRBV9; D gene: TRBD2; clone size: .; J gene: TRBJ2-3; CDR3 protein: CASSVEGGGGTDTQYF; CDR3 DNA: TGTGCCAGCAGCGTAGAAGGCGGGGGTGGCACAGATACGCAGTATTTT
CDR3 length: 19; V gene: TRBV4-2; D gene: .; clone size: once; J gene: TRBJ2-2; CDR3 protein: CASSLKGGSGQGGSGELFF; CDR3 DNA: TGTGCCAGCAGCTTAAAAGGGGGATCAGGACAGGGAGGGTCCGGGGAGCTGTTTTTT
CDR3 length: 15; V gene: TRBV18; D gene: .; clone size: .; J gene: TRBJ1-1; CDR3 protein: CASSPSVEGAVEAFF; CDR3 DNA: TGTGCCAGCTCACCAAGTGTAGAAGGGGCGGTTGAAGCTTTCTTT
CDR3 length: 14; V gene: TRBV29-1; D gene: TRBD2; clone size: once; J gene: TRBJ2-1; CDR3 protein: CSVVAGGIYNEQFF; CDR3 DNA: TGCAGCGTTGTAGCGGGAGGGATTTACAATGAGCAGTTCTTC
CDR3 length: 16; V gene: TRBV4-3; D gene: .; clone size: .; J gene: TRBJ1-3; CDR3 protein: CASSQDQWDSGNTIYF; CDR3 DNA: TGCGCCAGCAGCCAAGATCAGTGGGACTCTGGAAACACCATATATTTT
CDR3 length: 14; V gene: TRBV28; D gene: .; clone size: few; J gene: TRBJ1-1; CDR3 protein: CASSLHPRGSEAFF; CDR3 DNA: TGTGCCAGCAGTCTTCATCCCCGCGGGTCTGAAGCTTTCTTT
CDR3 length: 16; V gene: TRBV28; D gene: .; clone size: .; J gene: TRBJ2-7; CDR3 protein: CASSKGTVIVSYEQYF; CDR3 DNA: TGTGCCAGCAGTAAAGGGACTGTAATAGTATCTTACGAGCAGTACTTC
CDR3 length: 17; V gene: TRBV7-9; D gene: TRBD1; clone size: .; J gene: TRBJ2-1; CDR3 protein: CASSARSGTDAYNEQFF; CDR3 DNA: TGTGCCAGCAGCGCCCGGTCCGGGACAGACGCCTACAATGAGCAGTTCTTC
CDR3 length: 15; V gene: TRBV10-2; D gene: .; clone size: .; J gene: TRBJ2-7; CDR3 protein: CASSSGVADTYEQYF; CDR3 DNA: TGCGCCAGCAGTTCCGGGGTAGCGGATACCTACGAGCAGTACTTC
CDR3 length: 14; V gene: TRBV11-2; D gene: .; clone size: .; J gene: TRBJ2-3; CDR3 protein: CASSFAPGPTRQYF; CDR3 DNA: TGTGCCAGCAGCTTCGCCCCGGGACCGACGCGGCAGTATTTT
CDR3 length: 14; V gene: TRBV6-5; D gene: TRBD2; clone size: .; J gene: TRBJ2-3; CDR3 protein: CASSGTTSTDTQYF; CDR3 DNA: TGTGCCAGCAGCGGGACTACGAGCACAGATACGCAGTATTTT
CDR3 length: 16; V gene: TRBV7-9; D gene: TRBD2; clone size: .; J gene: TRBJ2-5; CDR3 protein: CASSLMGLADQETQYF; CDR3 DNA: TGTGCCAGCAGCTTAATGGGACTAGCGGACCAAGAGACCCAGTACTTC
CDR3 length: 18; V gene: TRBV9; D gene: .; clone size: .; J gene: TRBJ2-2; CDR3 protein: CASSVYSQGHLNTGELFF; CDR3 DNA: TGTGCCAGCAGCGTATACAGTCAGGGACATTTGAACACCGGGGAGCTGTTTTTT
CDR3 length: 17; V gene: TRBV4-3; D gene: .; clone size: .; J gene: TRBJ1-5; CDR3 protein: CASSQDPGDYSNQPQHF; CDR3 DNA: TGCGCCAGCAGCCAAGATCCAGGGGACTATAGCAATCAGCCCCAGCATTTT
CDR3 length: 20; V gene: TRBV28; D gene: TRBD2; clone size: .; J gene: TRBJ2-1; CDR3 protein: CASTGDGTSGTDSSYNEQFF; CDR3 DNA: TGTGCCAGCACCGGCGACGGGACTAGCGGGACCGACAGCTCCTACAATGAGCAGTTCTTC
CDR3 length: 16; V gene: TRBV9; D gene: .; clone size: .; J gene: TRBJ2-5; CDR3 protein: CASSVNRGLNQETQYF; CDR3 DNA: TGTGCCAGCAGCGTCAATCGAGGACTAAACCAAGAGACCCAGTACTTC
CDR3 length: 14; V gene: TRBV7-2; D gene: TRBD1; clone size: .; J gene: TRBJ1-2; CDR3 protein: CASSQLGQSIGYTF; CDR3 DNA: TGTGCCAGCAGCCAACTGGGACAGTCGATTGGCTACACCTTC
CDR3 length: 13; V gene: TRBV25-1; D gene: .; clone size: .; J gene: TRBJ2-7; CDR3 protein: CASRGAGGYEQYF; CDR3 DNA: TGTGCAAGCAGAGGGGCGGGCGGCTACGAGCAGTACTTC
CDR3 length: 14; V gene: TRBV15; D gene: TRBD2; clone size: .; J gene: TRBJ2-1; CDR3 protein: CATRQGLAGNEQFF; CDR3 DNA: TGTGCCACCCGACAGGGACTAGCGGGTAATGAGCAGTTCTTC
CDR3 length: 14; V gene: TRBV7-6; D gene: .; clone size: .; J gene: TRBJ2-1; CDR3 protein: CASSFGWDGVEQFF; CDR3 DNA: TGTGCCAGCAGCTTTGGGTGGGACGGGGTGGAGCAGTTCTTC
CDR3 length: 13; V gene: TRBV9; D gene: .; clone size: .; J gene: TRBJ1-5; CDR3 protein: CASGVGSNQPQHF; CDR3 DNA: TGTGCCAGCGGCGTTGGTAGCAATCAGCCCCAGCATTTT
CDR3 length: 15; V gene: TRBV27; D gene: TRBD1; clone size: .; J gene: TRBJ2-1; CDR3 protein: CASSLFRQGLNEQFF; CDR3 DNA: TGTGCCAGCAGTTTATTTCGACAGGGGCTAAATGAGCAGTTCTTC
CDR3 length: 17; V gene: TRBV7-8; D gene: TRBD1; clone size: few; J gene: TRBJ2-1; CDR3 protein: CASSPPAGTAKDNEQFF; CDR3 DNA: TGTGCCAGCAGCCCTCCCGCCGGGACAGCTAAAGACAATGAGCAGTTCTTC
CDR3 length: 18; V gene: TRBV9; D gene: TRBD2; clone size: .; J gene: TRBJ2-1; CDR3 protein: CASSASGGSGRVHNEQFF; CDR3 DNA: TGTGCCAGCAGCGCGAGCGGGGGTAGCGGGAGAGTTCACAATGAGCAGTTCTTC
CDR3 length: 13; V gene: TRBV5-8; D gene: .; clone size: .; J gene: TRBJ2-3; CDR3 protein: CASSLPGPDTQYF; CDR3 DNA: TGTGCCAGCAGCTTACCCGGCCCAGATACGCAGTATTTT
CDR3 length: 17; V gene: TRBV13; D gene: TRBD1; clone size: .; J gene: TRBJ2-3; CDR3 protein: CASSTLQGAPLSDTQYF; CDR3 DNA: TGTGCCAGCAGTACGCTCCAGGGGGCGCCCCTGTCAGATACGCAGTATTTT
CDR3 length: 13; V gene: TRBV7-8; D gene: .; clone size: .; J gene: TRBJ2-5; CDR3 protein: CASSLAEQETQYF; CDR3 DNA: TGTGCCAGCAGCTTAGCGGAGCAAGAGACCCAGTACTTC